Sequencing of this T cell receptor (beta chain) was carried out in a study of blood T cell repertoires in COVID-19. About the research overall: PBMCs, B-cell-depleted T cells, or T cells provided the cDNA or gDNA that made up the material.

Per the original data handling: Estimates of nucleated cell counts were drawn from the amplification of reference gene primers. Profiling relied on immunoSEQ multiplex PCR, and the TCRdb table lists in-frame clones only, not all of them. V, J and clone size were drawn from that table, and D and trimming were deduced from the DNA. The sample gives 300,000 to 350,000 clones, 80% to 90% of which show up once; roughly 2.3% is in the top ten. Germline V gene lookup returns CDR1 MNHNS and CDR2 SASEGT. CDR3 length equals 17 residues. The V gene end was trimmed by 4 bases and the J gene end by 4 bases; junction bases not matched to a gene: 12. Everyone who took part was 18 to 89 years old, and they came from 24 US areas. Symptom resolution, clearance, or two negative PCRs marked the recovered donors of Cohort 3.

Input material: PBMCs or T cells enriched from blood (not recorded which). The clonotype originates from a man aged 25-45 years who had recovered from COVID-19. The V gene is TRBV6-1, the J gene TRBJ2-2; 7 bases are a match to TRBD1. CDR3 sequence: CASSVLSGTASTGELFF. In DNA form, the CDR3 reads TGTGCCAGCAGTGTATTATCCGGGACAGCTAGCACCGGGGAGCTGTTTTTT.